These 8 T cell receptor beta chains were sequenced from one sample in a study of beta chain features in type 1 diabetes. Study-wide points: Within each of all four CD4+ subsets, Type 1 diabetes patients had TCRB CDR3s that were moderately but significantly shorter.

Which antigens these TCRs recognize remains unknown. All of the isolated RNA was reverse transcribed, so expressed TCRB transcripts were sequenced. TCRdb keeps only in-frame clones here, not all; method: immunoSEQ multiplex PCR. The sample lists roughly 230,000 clones, about 11% occurring once. Sequenced sample: naive CD4+ T cells from blood. Receptors were obtained from a man between 25 and 39 years old with type 1 diabetes.

This clone was picked up a small number of times. The V and J genes are TRBV11-2 and TRBJ2-3; D is unclear. The V end lost 6 bases, the J end lost 8 bases, and 15 bases lay between the germline ends. The CDR3 spans 13 residues. The germline gives CDR1 SGHAT, CDR2 FQNNGV. The CDR3 reads CASSLTTTGTQYF. In nucleotides, the CDR3 is TGTGCCAGCAGTCTCACGACGACGGGTACGCAGTATTTT.

Only a few counts were recorded for this clone. The rearrangement joins TRBV5-1 to TRBJ2-4, with a weak D call TRBD2 (6 bases). Germline values: CDR1 SGHRS, CDR2 YFSETQ. This CDR3 is built from 15 residues. V was pared by 4 bases and J by 8 bases, with 19 bases between. The CDR3 loop reads CASSESGSSGDIQYF. The CDR3 DNA follows: TGCGCCAGCAGCGAAAGCGGATCCTCGGGGGACATTCAGTACTTC.

Only a few counts were recorded for this clone. The chain recombines TRBV18 with TRBJ1-1; D not resolved. Germline CDR1 is KGHSH and CDR2 is LQKENI. CDR3 size: 16 residues. V was trimmed by 3 bases and J by 1 base, leaving 15 bases between them. This chain's CDR3 is CASSPTGVAGNTEAFF. The CDR3, as DNA: TGTGCCAGCTCACCCACCGGGGTCGCAGGGAACACTGAAGCTTTCTTT.

This clone has more than one count but fewer than ten. This chain links TRBV7-2 with TRBJ2-5; D is unresolved. The V and J ends lost 5 bases and 7 bases respectively, with 8 bases between them. This CDR3 is built from 11 residues. CDR1 and CDR2 from the germline V gene are SGHTA and FQGNSA. CDR3 amino acids: CASSPGRTQYF. The CDR3 region has the DNA TGTGCCAGCAGCCCTGGCAGGACCCAGTACTTC.

The chain employs TRBV4-3 and TRBJ2-1; TRBD2 aligns across 10 bases. The ends lost 0 bases at V and 12 bases at J; junction bases unmatched: 11. The CDR3 runs 16 residues. CDR1 is LGHNA, CDR2 YSLEER, per germline. CDR3: CASSQERLAGRSVQFF. Written as DNA, the CDR3 is TGCGCCAGCAGCCAAGAAAGACTAGCGGGTAGGAGCGTGCAGTTCTTC.

V gene TRBV29-1 combines with J gene TRBJ2-3, with D possibly being TRBD2 (5 bases). The CDR3 is 15 amino acids. Germline CDR1 reads SQVTM; CDR2 reads ANQGSEA. The ends were cut back, 4 bases at V and 2 bases at J, with 16 bases in the middle. CDR3 sequence (DNA): TGCAGCGTTGCCCCAGGTTACGGGGACACAGATACGCAGTATTTT. This translates into CSVAPGYGDTDTQYF.

V usage is TRBV5-4 and J usage is TRBJ2-7; a weak D match, TRBD2 (6 bases). Trimming removed 5 bases at V and 2 bases at J, with 11 bases between. This CDR3 has 13 residues. CDR1 and CDR2 (germline): SGHNT, YYREEE (reference sequence). The CDR3 nucleotides read TGTGCCAGCAGTGCCGGAGGGGCCTACGAGCAGTACTTC. This gives the protein CASSAGGAYEQYF.

The chain has TRBV28 and TRBJ2-7, with 9 bases aligning to TRBD2. V lost 6 bases to trimming and J lost 3 bases; unmatched junction nucleotides: 9. Germline assignment: CDR1 MDHEN and CDR2 SYDVKM. The CDR3 contains 15 residues. The CDR3 sequence is CASSRRGSGGYEQYF. DNA of the CDR3: TGTGCCAGCAGCCGCAGGGGTAGCGGGGGCTACGAGCAGTACTTC.